This T cell receptor (beta chain) was sequenced during a study of T cell responses to AZD1222 COVID-19 vaccine. General study points: Clonal diversity may have been underestimated in mostly white British donors. Without day 14 samples, only post-peak T cell repertoires were studied.

Only in-frame clones appear in the TCRdb table, and some are missing; sequencing was by immunoSEQ multiplex PCR. The table includes 180,000 or so clones, around 94% detected once. The junction had 15 bases not matched to a gene; V was cut back by 4 bases and J by 9 bases. The CDR3 has 16 amino acids. From germline, CDR1 is SNHLY and CDR2 FYNNEI. On this clone: Its antigen remains unknown.

The rearrangement uses TRBV2 and TRBJ2-1; 7 bases agree with TRBD2. The source was peripheral blood, collected on day 0 of AZD1222 vaccination. This clonotype was sampled from an adult in good health. CDR3 protein: CASSGPDGTKLSEQFF. The DNA of the CDR3 is TGTGCCAGCAGTGGCCCCGATGGGACTAAATTGAGTGAGCAGTTCTTC.